This entry is about one TCR beta chain. The antigen is undetermined. The authors carried out high-throughput sequencing of TCR beta. They applied it to CD8+ and CD4+ T cells obtained from blood. V dropped 0 bases and J dropped 2; count of bases not matched to a gene: 3. The CDR3 length is 16 residues. Per germline, CDR1 MGHRA and CDR2 YSYEKL. Random hexamers primed reverse transcription of about 0.45 to 1 ug RNA. Via MiXCR, TCRdb re-called the immunoSEQ multiplex PCR reads, giving one row per CDR3 protein. The sample holds some 200,000 distinct CDR3 sequences, about 94% seen once. The data derive from a study of CD8 T cells in Susac syndrome. Study-level points and caveats: The TCR sequencing and HLA analysis in the study involved a relatively small number of individuals, as the study acknowledged.

This TCR was recovered from a human donor with multiple sclerosis. The rearrangement joins TRBV4-1 to TRBJ2-7; 11 bases are shared with TRBD1. The sequenced sample was CD8+ T cells from PBMCs. Written as DNA, the CDR3 is TGCGCCAGCAGCCAAGATCAGGGACAGGGGGCCTACGAGCAGTACTTC. It encodes CASSQDQGQGAYEQYF.